One sample yielded the 4 T cell receptor beta chains listed below, sequenced in a study of blood T cell repertoires in COVID-19. Clones were read by immunoSEQ multiplex PCR, and TCRdb kept only the in-frame ones, dropping some. The profile covers approximately 150,000 clones, with roughly 87% appearing a single time and roughly 1.2% taken by the ten largest. Sequencing was carried out using PBMCs or T cells enriched from blood (not recorded which). The source of these receptors is a human donor with acute COVID-19. The donor label of this sample is uncertain.

The chain joins TRBV7-2 to TRBJ2-1; TRBD1 matches at 10 bases. CDR1 is SGHTA, CDR2 FQGNSA, per germline. The CDR3 has 14 amino acids. After removal of 2 bases from V and 7 bases from J, the junction contained 2 bases not matched to a gene. The CDR3 region has the DNA TGTGCCAGCAGCTTATGGGACAGGGGAAATGAGCAGTTCTTC. Residues: CASSLWDRGNEQFF.

The rearrangement joins TRBV7-9 to TRBJ1-6, with TRBD1 as a possible D gene (6 bases). Per the germline V gene, CDR1 is SEHNR and CDR2 is FQNEAQ (reference sequence). V was cut by 4 bases and J by 6 bases, with 10 bases left in between. The CDR3 is made up of 14 amino acids. The DNA of the CDR3 is TGTGCCAGCAGCTCCGGACAGATTAATTCACCCCTCCACTTT. Amino acids: CASSSGQINSPLHF.

The chain carries TRBV4-3 and TRBJ1-6, with D possibly being TRBD1 (6 bases). The CDR3 consists of 17 residues. The V gene's germline CDR1 is LGHNA and CDR2 YSLEER. V lost 0 bases and J 2 bases, leaving 11 bases between the germline ends. CDR3 sequence (DNA): TGCGCCAGCAGCCAAGAGCTGGGGGCCCCCTATAATTCACCCCTCCACTTT. This translates into CASSQELGAPYNSPLHF.

This clone was picked up a small number of times. The chain carries TRBV3-1 (or the pseudogene TRBV3-2) and TRBJ1-1; D is unclear. Trimming took off 3 bases at V and 0 bases at J, with 8 bases between the two ends. This CDR3 spans 14 amino acids. CDR1 is LGHDT and CDR2 is YNNKEL in the germline V gene (reference sequence). In DNA, the CDR3 is TGTGCCAGCAGCCACCCCGGAGTGAACACTGAAGCTTTCTTT. Its protein is CASSHPGVNTEAFF.